This T cell receptor beta chain was observed in a study of blood T cell repertoires in COVID-19 (TCRdb year 2020). Looking at the study overall: Collaborator samples came from the United States, Italy and Spain and covered acute and convalescent phases of COVID-19. Deeply sampled blood TCRbeta repertoires from subjects exposed to, actively infected with, or recovered from COVID-19 were included in the dataset. The samples were drawn from two sources: the first 160 participants of the ongoing ImmuneRACE study, and about 1,300 subjects contributed by 6 global collaborators. Where available, HLA class I and class II types were obtained from metadata supplied by the sample provider rather than from assay-based typing. A freely available public database, intended as a resource for researchers studying the immune response to SARS-CoV-2, is where the repertoires were released. The material from the prospective study consisted of cDNA or gDNA derived from T cells, B-cell-depleted T cells, or PBMCs. Sample metadata almost always included a de-identified subject ID, COVID-19 status, age in years and sex. Broader findings and caveats from the paper: The quantity of clinical and demographic metadata differed by source and by participant and was supplied without curation.

TCRbeta CDR3 regions were amplified from genomic DNA using the immunoSEQ Assay, a bias-controlled multiplex PCR. For the original study's pipeline: Nucleated cell counts per sample were estimated from amplification of reference gene primers within the assay. Sequence reads were collapsed and filtered to measure the absolute abundance of every unique TCRbeta CDR3 rearrangement. For each sample, productive Simpson clonality was calculated as the square root of Simpson's diversity index over productive rearrangements. In its TCRdb copy, this immuneACCESS table keeps in-frame sequences only and misses some clones. Where compared with another copy, unresolved V genes explain less than half of these, and the others have no known cause. V and J calls and clone size are given by that table; D and trimming were obtained from the DNA. The sample contains 200,000 to 250,000 clones, more than 85% of them found a single time. The ten largest clones represent approximately 7% of the sample.

This clone has a single count. Its antigen specificity is not known. No much larger clone is present one base from it, and per-base qualities are unavailable. The germline V gene encodes CDR1 MNHNS and CDR2 SASEGT. From its cysteine to its phenylalanine, the CDR3 spans 16 amino acids. Just the 48-base CDR3 DNA is kept, in frame starting at base 1. V was cut back by 4 bases and J by 4 bases, leaving a gap of 14 bases between them. The collaborating institutions used their own protocols to collect whole blood in K2EDTA tubes. For TCRbeta analysis, collaborator samples were shipped as frozen whole blood, as isolated PBMCs, or as DNA extracted from either sample type.

Here the chain combines TRBV6-1 and TRBJ1-6, with no reliable assignment of the D segment. Sequenced sample: peripheral blood. This receptor was taken from a woman in her seventies with active or convalescent COVID-19. The sequenced DNA: TGTGCCAGCAGTGCGGGTCTCGCCCTTTATAATTCACCCCTCCACTTT. This yields the protein CASSAGLALYNSPLHF.